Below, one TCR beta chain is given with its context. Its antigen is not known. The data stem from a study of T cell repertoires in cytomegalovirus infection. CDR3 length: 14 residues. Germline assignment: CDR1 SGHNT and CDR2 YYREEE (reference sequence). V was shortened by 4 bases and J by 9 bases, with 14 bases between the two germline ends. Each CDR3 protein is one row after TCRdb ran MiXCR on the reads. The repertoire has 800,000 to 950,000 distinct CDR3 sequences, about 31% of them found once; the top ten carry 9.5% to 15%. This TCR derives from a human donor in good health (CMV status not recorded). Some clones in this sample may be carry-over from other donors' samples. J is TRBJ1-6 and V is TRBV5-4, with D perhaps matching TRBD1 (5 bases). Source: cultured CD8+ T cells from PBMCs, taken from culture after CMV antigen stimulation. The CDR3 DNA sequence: TGTGCCAGCAGCCTAGACATCGGGGCTTCACCCCTCCACTTT. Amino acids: CASSLDIGASPLHF.